The TCR beta chain under discussion was sequenced for a study of cytomegalovirus exposure and HLA in healthy donors. Germline V gives CDR1 SGDLS, CDR2 YYNGEE. This CDR3 spans 15 amino acids. With V trimmed by 0 bases and J by 4 bases, 1 base remained unmatched. Amplification used 60 Vbeta primers and 13 Jbeta primers. The assay was immunoSEQ multiplex PCR, and TCRdb's table has in-frame clones only and misses some. The sample yields some 130,000 clones, 79% seen once. The sequence derives from a young man in good health and CMV-seronegative. V and J are TRBV9 and TRBJ2-2, with 9 bases aligning to TRBD2. The sample taken for sequencing was PBMCs. The chain's CDR3 is CASSVVAGVTGELFF. CDR3 nucleotides: TGTGCCAGCAGCGTAGTAGCGGGAGTCACCGGGGAGCTGTTTTTT.